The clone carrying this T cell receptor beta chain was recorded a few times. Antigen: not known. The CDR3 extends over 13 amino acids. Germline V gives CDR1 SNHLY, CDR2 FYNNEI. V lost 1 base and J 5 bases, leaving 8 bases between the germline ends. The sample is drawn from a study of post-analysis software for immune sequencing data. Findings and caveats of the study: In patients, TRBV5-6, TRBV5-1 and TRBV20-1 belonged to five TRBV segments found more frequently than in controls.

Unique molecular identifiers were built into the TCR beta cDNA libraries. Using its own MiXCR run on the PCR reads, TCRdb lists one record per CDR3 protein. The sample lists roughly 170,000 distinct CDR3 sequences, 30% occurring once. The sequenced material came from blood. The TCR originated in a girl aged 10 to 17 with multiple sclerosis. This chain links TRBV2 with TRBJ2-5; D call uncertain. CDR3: CASSEDLGETQYF. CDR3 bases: TGTGCCAGCAGTGAAGACCTGGGGGAGACCCAGTACTTC.